This T cell receptor beta chain is from a study of beta chain features in type 1 diabetes. The study, taken as a whole, reports: cDNA sequencing could over-represent cells with high TCR expression.

Germline values: CDR1 SGDLS, CDR2 YYNGEE. The CDR3 is 14 residues long. Trimming removed 2 bases from V and 4 bases from J, with 9 bases in between. As for this clone: Its antigen is not identified.

Since all of the isolated RNA was reverse transcribed, expressed TCRB transcripts were what got sequenced. Here immunoSEQ multiplex PCR was the method, and the copy in TCRdb shows in-frame clones only, minus some. The sample contains 150,000 to 180,000 clones, 11% of which appear only once. The TCR originated in a man in his late teens or twenties in good health. The sequencing input was central memory CD4+ T cells from blood. J is TRBJ2-2 and V is TRBV9; no definite D call. CDR3 residues: CASSVQTLTGELFF. CDR3 nucleotide sequence: TGTGCCAGCAGCGTCCAGACACTCACCGGGGAGCTGTTTTTT.